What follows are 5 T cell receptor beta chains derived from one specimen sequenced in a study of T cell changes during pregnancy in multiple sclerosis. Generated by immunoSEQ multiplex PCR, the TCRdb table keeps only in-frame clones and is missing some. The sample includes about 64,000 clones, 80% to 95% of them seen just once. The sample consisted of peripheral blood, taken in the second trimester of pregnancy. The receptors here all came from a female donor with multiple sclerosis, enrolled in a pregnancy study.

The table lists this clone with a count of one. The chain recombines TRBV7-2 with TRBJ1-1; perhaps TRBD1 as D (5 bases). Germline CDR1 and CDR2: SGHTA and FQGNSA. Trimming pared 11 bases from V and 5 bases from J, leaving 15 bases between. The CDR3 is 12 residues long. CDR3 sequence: CAGGGAETEAFF. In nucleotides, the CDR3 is TGTGCCGGGGGGGGAGCGGAGACTGAAGCTTTCTTT.

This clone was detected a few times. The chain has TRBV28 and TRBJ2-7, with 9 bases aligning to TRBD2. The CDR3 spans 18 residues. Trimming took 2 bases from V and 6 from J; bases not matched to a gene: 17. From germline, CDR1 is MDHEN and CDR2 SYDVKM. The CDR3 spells CASSLRGGGRASRGEQYF. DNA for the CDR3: TGTGCCAGCAGTTTAAGGGGAGGCGGGAGGGCCTCCAGAGGCGAGCAGTACTTC.

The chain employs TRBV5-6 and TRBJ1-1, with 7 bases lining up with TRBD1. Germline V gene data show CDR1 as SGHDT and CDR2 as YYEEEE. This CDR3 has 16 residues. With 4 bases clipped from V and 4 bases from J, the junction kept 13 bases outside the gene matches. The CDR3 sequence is CASSRRDSYTFTEAFF. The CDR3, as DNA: TGTGCCAGCAGCCGCCGGGACAGTTATACCTTCACTGAAGCTTTCTTT.

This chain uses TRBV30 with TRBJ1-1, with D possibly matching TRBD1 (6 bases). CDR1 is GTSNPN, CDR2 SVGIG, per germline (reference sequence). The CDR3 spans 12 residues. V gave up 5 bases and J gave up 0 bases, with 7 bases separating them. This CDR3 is CAWDRMNTEAFF. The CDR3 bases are TGTGCCTGGGACAGGATGAACACTGAAGCTTTCTTT.

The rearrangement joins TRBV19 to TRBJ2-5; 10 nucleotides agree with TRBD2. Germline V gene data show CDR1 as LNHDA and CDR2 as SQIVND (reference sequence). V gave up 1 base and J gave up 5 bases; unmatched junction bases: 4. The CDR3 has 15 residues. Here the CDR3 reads CASSIAASGSETQYF. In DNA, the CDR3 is TGTGCCAGTAGTATAGCGGCTAGCGGGAGTGAGACCCAGTACTTC.